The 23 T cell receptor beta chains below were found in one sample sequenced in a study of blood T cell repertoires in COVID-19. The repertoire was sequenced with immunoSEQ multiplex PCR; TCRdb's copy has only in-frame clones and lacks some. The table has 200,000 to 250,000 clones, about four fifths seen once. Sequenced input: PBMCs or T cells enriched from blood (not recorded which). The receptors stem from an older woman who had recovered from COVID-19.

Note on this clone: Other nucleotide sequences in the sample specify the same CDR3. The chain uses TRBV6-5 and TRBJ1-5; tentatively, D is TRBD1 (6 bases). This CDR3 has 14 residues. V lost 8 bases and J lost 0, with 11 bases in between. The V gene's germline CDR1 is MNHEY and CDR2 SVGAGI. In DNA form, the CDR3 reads TGTGCCAGCTCAACAGGGTATAGCAATCAGCCCCAGCATTTT. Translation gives CASSTGYSNQPQHF.

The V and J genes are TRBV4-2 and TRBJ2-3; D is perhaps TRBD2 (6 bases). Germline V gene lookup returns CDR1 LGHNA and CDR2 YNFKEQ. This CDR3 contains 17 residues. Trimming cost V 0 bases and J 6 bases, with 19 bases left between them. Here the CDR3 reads CASSQDTAGGGRDTQYF. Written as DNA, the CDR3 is TGTGCCAGCAGCCAAGATACGGCGGGCGGAGGGAGGGATACGCAGTATTTT.

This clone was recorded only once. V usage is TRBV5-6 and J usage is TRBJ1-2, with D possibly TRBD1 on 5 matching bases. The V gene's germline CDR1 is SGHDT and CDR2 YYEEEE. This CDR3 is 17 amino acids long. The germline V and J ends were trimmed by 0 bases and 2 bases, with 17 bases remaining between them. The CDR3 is CASSLGPPGGPNYGYTF. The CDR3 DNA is TGTGCCAGCAGCTTGGGGCCCCCGGGGGGACCGAACTATGGCTACACCTTC.

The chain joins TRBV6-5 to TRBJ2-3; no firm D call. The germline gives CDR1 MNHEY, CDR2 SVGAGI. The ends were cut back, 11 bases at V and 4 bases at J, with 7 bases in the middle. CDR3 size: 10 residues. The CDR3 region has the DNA TGTGCCGTGGGCGCAGATACGCAGTATTTT. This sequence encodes CAVGADTQYF.

CDR3 loop: CASRTRGGEHGYTF. In DNA, the CDR3 is TGTGCCAGCAGGACCCGAGGAGGGGAACATGGCTACACCTTC. The chain couples TRBV2 to TRBJ1-2, with TRBD1 as a possible D gene (5 bases). Trimming cost V 6 bases and J 6 bases, with 17 bases left between them. CDR1 is SNHLY and CDR2 is FYNNEI in the germline V gene. This CDR3 is built from 14 residues.

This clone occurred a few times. Here the CDR3 reads CARSARQGAGKKLFF. For the CDR3, the DNA is TGTGCCAGAAGCGCCCGACAGGGGGCTGGGAAAAAACTGTTTTTT. The genes are TRBV5-3 and TRBJ1-4; 10 nucleotides align to TRBD1. TRBV5-3 is flagged as an ORF with uncertain function. The trim removed 4 bases at V and 9 bases at J, leaving 9 bases unmatched. This CDR3 spans 15 amino acids.

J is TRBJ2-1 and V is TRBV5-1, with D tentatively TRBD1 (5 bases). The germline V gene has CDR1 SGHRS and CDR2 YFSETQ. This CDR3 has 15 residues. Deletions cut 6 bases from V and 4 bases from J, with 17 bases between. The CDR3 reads CASKGIEGIYNEQFF. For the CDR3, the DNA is TGCGCCAGCAAGGGGATAGAAGGGATTTACAATGAGCAGTTCTTC.

CDR3 DNA: TGTGCTAGTGGTTTGGTACGGGAAGGGTCAGGATCACCCCTCCACTTT. This gives the protein CASGLVREGSGSPLHF. This chain uses TRBV12-5 with TRBJ1-6; D remains ambiguous. Germline values: CDR1 LGHNT, CDR2 FRNRAP. The CDR3 extends over 16 amino acids. The V end was cut by 0 bases, the J end by 10 bases, with 16 bases between.

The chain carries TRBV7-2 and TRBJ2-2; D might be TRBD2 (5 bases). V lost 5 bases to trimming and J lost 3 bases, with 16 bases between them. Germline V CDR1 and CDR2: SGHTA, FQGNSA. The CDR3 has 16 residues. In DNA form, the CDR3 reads TGTGCCAGCAGCCAGAGAGGGCCGCCCCACACCGGGGAGCTGTTTTTT. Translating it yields CASSQRGPPHTGELFF.

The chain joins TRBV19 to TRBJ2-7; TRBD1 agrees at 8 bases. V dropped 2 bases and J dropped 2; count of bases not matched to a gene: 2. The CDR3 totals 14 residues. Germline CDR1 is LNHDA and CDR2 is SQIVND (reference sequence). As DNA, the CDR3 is TGTGCCAGTAGTATAAGCAGGGGGCCCTACGAGCAGTACTTC. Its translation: CASSISRGPYEQYF.

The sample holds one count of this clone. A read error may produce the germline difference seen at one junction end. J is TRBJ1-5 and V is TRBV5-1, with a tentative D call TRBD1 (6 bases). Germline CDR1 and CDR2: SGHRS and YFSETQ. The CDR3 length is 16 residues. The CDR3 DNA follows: TGCGCCCGCAGCTTGCCGGGGGGCGGGGGCAATCAGCCCCAGCATTTT. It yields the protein CARSLPGGGGNQPQHF.

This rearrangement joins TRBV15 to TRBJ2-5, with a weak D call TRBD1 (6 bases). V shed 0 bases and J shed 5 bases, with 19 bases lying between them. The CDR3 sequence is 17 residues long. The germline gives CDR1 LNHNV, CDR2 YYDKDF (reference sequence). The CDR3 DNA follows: TGTGCCACCAGCAGAGATGGGGGCAGGGGATCTTCGGAGACCCAGTACTTC. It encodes CATSRDGGRGSSETQYF. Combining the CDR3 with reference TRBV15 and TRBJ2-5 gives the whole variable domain DAMVIQNPRYQVTQFGKPVTLSCSQTLNHNVMYWYQQKSSQAPKLLFHYYDKDFNNEADTPDNFQSRRPNTSFCFLDIRSPGLGDTAMYLCATSRDGGRGSSETQYFGPGTRLLVL.

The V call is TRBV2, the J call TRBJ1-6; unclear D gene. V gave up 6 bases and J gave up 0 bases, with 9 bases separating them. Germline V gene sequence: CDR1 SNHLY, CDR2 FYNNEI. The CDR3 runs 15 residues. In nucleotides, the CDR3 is TGTGCCAGCAGGGGTTCGGGCTCCTATAATTCACCCCTCCACTTT. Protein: CASRGSGSYNSPLHF.

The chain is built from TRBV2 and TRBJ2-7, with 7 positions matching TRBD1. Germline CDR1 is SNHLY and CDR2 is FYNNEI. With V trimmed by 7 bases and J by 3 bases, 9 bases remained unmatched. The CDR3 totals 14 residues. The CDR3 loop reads CASTTQTGRYEQYF. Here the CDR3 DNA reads TGTGCCAGCACCACTCAGACAGGGCGCTACGAGCAGTACTTC. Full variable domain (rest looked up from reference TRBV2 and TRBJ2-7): EPEVTQTPSHQVTQMGQEVILRCVPISNHLYFYWYRQILGQKVEFLVSFYNNEISEKSEIFDDQFSVERPDGSNFTLKIRSTKLEDSAMYFCASTTQTGRYEQYFGPGTRLTVT.

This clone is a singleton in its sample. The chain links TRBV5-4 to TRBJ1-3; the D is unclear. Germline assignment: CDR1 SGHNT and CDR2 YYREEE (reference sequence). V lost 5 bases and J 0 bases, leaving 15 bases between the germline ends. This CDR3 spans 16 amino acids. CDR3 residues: CASSANGIHSGNTIYF. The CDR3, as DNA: TGTGCCAGCAGTGCGAACGGGATCCACTCTGGAAACACCATATATTTT.

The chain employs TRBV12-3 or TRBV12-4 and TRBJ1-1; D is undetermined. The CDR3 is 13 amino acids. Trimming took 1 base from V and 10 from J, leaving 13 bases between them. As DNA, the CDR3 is TGTGCCAGCAGTTTAGAACTTGGTTCCATAGCTTTCTTT. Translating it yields CASSLELGSIAFF.

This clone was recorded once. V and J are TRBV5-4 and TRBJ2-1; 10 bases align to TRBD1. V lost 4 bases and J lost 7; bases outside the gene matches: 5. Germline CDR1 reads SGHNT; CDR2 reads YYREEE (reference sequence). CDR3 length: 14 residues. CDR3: CASSLGTGVNEQFF. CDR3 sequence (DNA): TGTGCCAGCAGCCTAGGGACAGGGGTTAATGAGCAGTTCTTC.

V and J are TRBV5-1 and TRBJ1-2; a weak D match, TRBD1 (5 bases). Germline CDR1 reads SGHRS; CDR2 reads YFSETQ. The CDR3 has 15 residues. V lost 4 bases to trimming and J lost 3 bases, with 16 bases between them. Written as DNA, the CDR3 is TGCGCCAGCAGCCCCGGGGGGGGTTCGGACTATGGCTACACCTTC. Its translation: CASSPGGGSDYGYTF.

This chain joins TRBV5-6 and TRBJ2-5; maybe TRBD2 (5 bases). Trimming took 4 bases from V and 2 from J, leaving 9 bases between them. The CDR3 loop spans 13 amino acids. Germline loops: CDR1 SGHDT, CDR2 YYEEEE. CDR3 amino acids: CASSPGLQETQYF. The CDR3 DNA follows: TGTGCCAGCAGCCCCGGACTGCAAGAGACCCAGTACTTC.

CDR3 in amino acids: CASSLEGVSGNTIYF. The CDR3 nucleotides are TGTGCCAGCAGCTTGGAGGGGGTCTCTGGAAACACCATATATTTT. V and J are TRBV5-6 and TRBJ1-3, with a weak D call TRBD1 (6 bases). The CDR3 has 15 amino acids. V was shortened by 0 bases and J by 0 bases, with 7 bases between the two germline ends. Germline CDR1 SGHDT, CDR2 YYEEEE.

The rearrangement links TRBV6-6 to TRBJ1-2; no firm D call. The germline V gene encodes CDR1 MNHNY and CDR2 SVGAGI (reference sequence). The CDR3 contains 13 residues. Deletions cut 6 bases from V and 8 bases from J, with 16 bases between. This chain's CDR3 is CASSPGRAQGYTF. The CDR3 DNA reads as TGTGCCAGCAGCCCCGGGCGGGCGCAGGGCTACACCTTC.

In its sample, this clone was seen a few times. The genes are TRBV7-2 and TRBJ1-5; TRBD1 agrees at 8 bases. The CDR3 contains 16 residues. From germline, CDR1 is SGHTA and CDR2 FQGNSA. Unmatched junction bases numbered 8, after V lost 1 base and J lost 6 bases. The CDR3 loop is CASSLGGQGAIQPQHF. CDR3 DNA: TGTGCCAGCAGCTTAGGTGGCCAGGGGGCGATTCAGCCCCAGCATTTT.

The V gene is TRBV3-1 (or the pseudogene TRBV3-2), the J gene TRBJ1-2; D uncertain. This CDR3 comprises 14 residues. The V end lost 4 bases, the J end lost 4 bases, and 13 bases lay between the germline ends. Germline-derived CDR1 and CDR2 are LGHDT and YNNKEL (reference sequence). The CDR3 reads CASSPFGGPYGYTF. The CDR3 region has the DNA TGTGCCAGCAGCCCTTTCGGCGGTCCCTATGGCTACACCTTC.